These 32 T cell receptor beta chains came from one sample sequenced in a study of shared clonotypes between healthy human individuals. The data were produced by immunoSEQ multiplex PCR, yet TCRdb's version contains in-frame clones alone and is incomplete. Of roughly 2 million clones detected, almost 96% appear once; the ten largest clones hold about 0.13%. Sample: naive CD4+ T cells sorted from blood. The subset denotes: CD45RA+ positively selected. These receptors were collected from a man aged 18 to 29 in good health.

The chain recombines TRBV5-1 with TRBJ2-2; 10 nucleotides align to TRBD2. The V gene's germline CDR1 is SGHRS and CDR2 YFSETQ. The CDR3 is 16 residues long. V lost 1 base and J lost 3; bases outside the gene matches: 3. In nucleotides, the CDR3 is TGCGCCAGCAGCTTGAGCGGGGGGGCCCACACCGGGGAGCTGTTTTTT. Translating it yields CASSLSGGAHTGELFF.

The CDR3 DNA follows: TGTGCCAGTAGCGAGCAGTTCCGGCCCGGGGAGCTGTTTTTT. It is translated as CASSEQFRPGELFF. V is TRBV19 and J is TRBJ2-2, with D unclear. Germline lookup yields CDR1 LNHDA and CDR2 SQIVND (reference sequence). The CDR3 extends over 14 amino acids. Trimming removed 6 bases from V and 6 bases from J, with 14 bases in between.

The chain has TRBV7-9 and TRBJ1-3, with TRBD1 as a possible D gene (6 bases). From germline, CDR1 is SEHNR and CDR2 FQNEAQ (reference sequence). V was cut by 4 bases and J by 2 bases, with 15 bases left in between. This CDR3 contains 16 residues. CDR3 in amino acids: CASSSGQSPPGNTIYF. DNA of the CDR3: TGTGCCAGCAGCTCCGGACAGTCCCCGCCTGGAAACACCATATATTTT.

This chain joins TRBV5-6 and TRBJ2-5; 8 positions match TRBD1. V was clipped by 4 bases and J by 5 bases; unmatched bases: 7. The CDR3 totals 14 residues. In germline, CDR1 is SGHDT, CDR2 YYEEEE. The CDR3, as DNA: TGTGCCAGCAGCCACACAGGGGGTAGGGAGACCCAGTACTTC. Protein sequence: CASSHTGGRETQYF.

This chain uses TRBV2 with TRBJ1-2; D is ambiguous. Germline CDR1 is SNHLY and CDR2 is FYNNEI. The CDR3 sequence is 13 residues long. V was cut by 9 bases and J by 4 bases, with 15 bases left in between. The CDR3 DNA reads TGTGCCAGTAACCTCCGGGTCCTCTATGGCTACACCTTC. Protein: CASNLRVLYGYTF. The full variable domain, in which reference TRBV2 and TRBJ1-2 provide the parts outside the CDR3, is EPEVTQTPSHQVTQMGQEVILRCVPISNHLYFYWYRQILGQKVEFLVSFYNNEISEKSEIFDDQFSVERPDGSNFTLKIRSTKLEDSAMYFCASNLRVLYGYTFGSGTRLTVV.

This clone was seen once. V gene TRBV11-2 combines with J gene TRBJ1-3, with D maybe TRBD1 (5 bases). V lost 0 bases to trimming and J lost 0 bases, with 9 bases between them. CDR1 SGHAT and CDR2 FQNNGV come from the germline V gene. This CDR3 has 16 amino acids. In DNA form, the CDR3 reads TGTGCCAGCAGCTTAGAGGGGCACGTCTCTGGAAACACCATATATTTT. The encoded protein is CASSLEGHVSGNTIYF. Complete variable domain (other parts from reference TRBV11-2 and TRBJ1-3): EAGVAQSPRYKIIEKRQSVAFWCNPISGHATLYWYQQILGQGPKLLIQFQNNGVVDDSQLPKDRFSAERLKGVDSTLKIQPAKLEDSAVYLCASSLEGHVSGNTIYFGEGSWLTVV.

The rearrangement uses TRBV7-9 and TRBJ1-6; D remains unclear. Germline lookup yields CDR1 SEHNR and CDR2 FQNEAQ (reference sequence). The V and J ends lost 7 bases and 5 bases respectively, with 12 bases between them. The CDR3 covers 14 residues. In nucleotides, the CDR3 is TGTGCCAGCAACACCGGTAAAGATAATTCACCCCTCCACTTT. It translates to CASNTGKDNSPLHF.

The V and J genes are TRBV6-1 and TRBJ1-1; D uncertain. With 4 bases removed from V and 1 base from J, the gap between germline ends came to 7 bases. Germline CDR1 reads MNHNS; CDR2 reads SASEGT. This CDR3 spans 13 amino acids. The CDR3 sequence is CASSGNWNTEAFF. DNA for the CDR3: TGTGCCAGCAGTGGGAACTGGAACACTGAAGCTTTCTTT.

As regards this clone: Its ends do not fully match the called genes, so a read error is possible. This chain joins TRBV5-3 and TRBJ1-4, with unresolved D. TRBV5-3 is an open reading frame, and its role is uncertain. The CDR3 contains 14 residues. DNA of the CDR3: TGTGCCGGAAGCTTGTGGGGAACTAATGAAAAACTGTTTTTT. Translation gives CAGSLWGTNEKLFF.

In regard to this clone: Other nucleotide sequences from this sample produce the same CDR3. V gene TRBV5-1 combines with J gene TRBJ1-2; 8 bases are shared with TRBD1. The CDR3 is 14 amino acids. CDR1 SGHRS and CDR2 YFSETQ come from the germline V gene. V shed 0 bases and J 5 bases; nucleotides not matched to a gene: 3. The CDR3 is CASSLGTGRYGYTF. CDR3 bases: TGCGCCAGCAGCTTGGGGACAGGGCGGTATGGCTACACCTTC.

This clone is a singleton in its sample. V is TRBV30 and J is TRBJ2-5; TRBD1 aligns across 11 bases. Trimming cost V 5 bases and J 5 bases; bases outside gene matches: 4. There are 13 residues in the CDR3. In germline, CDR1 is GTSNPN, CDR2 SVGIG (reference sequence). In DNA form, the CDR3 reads TGTGCCTGGGGACAGGGGGCTTCGGAGACCCAGTACTTC. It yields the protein CAWGQGASETQYF.

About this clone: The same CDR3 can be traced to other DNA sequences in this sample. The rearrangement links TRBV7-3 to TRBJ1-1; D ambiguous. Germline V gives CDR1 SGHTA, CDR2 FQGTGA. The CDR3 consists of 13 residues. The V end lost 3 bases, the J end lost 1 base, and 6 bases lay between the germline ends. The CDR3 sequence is CASSLGTNTEAFF. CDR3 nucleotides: TGTGCCAGCAGCTTGGGCACGAACACTGAAGCTTTCTTT.

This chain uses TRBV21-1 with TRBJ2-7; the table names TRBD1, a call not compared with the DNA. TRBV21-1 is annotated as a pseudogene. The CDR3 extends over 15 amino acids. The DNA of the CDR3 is TGTGCCAGCAGCAAAGAGGCTAGAGTTCAGGGCGAGCAGTACTTC. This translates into CASSKEARVQGEQYF.

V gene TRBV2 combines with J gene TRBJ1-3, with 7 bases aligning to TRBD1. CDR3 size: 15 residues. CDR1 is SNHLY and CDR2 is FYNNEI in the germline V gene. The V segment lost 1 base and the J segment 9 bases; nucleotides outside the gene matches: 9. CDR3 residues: CASSEEGAGSGTIYF. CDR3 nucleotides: TGTGCCAGCAGTGAAGAGGGGGCGGGAAGCGGCACCATATATTTT. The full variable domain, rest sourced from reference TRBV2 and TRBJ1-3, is EPEVTQTPSHQVTQMGQEVILRCVPISNHLYFYWYRQILGQKVEFLVSFYNNEISEKSEIFDDQFSVERPDGSNFTLKIRSTKLEDSAMYFCASSEEGAGSGTIYFGEGSWLTVV.

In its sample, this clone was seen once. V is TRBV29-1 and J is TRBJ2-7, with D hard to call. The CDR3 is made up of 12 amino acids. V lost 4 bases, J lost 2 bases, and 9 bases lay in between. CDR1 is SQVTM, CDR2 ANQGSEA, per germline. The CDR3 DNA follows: TGCAGCGTTGCCCCCGACCCCTACGAGCAGTACTTC. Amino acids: CSVAPDPYEQYF.

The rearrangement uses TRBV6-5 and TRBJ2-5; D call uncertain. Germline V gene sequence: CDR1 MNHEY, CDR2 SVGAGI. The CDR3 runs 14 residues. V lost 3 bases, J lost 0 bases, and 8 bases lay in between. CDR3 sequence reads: CASSYYKNQETQYF. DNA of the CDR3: TGTGCCAGCAGTTATTACAAAAACCAAGAGACCCAGTACTTC.

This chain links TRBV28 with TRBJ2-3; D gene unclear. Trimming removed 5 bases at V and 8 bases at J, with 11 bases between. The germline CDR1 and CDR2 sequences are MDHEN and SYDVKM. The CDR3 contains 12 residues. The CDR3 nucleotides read TGTGCCAGCAGTCCACATGTCGGTACGCAGTATTTT. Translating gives CASSPHVGTQYF.

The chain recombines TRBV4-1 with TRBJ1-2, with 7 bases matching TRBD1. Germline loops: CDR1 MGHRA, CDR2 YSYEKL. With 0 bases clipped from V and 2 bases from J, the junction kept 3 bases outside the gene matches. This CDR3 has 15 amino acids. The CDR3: CASSQDGTANYGYTF. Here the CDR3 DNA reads TGCGCCAGCAGCCAAGACGGGACAGCGAACTATGGCTACACCTTC.

DNA for the CDR3: TGCGCCAGCAGCCCGGACGGGACAGCCTACAATGAGCAGTTCTTC. Translation: CASSPDGTAYNEQFF. V and J are TRBV5-1 and TRBJ2-1; 7 bases are shared with TRBD1. CDR3 length: 15 amino acids. From germline, CDR1 is SGHRS and CDR2 YFSETQ. Trimming cost V 4 bases and J 2 bases; bases outside gene matches: 6.

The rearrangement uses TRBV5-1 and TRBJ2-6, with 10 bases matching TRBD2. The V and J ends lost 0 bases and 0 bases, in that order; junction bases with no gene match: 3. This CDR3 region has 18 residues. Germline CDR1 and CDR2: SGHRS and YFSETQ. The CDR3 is CASSLAPSGGSGANVLTF. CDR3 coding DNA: TGCGCCAGCAGCTTGGCCCCTAGCGGGGGCTCTGGGGCCAACGTCCTGACTTTC.

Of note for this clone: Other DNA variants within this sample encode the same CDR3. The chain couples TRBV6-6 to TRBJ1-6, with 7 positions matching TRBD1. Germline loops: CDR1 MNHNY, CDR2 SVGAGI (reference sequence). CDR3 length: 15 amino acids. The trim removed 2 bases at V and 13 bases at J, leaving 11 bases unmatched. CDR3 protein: CASSYGDRDRSPLHF. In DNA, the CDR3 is TGTGCCAGCAGTTACGGAGACAGGGATAGGTCGCCCCTCCACTTT.

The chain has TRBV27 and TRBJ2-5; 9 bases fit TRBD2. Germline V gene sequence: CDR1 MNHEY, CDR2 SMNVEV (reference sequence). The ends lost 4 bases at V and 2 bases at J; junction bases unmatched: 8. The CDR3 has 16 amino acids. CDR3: CASSSPRSGRQETQYF. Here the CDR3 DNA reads TGTGCCAGCAGTTCCCCTCGTAGCGGGAGACAAGAGACCCAGTACTTC.

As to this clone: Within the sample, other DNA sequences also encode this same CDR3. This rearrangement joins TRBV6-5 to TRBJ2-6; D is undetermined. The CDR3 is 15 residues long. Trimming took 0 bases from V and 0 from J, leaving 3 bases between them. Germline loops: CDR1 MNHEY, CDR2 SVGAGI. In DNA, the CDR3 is TGTGCCAGCAGTTACTCAGGCTCTGGGGCCAACGTCCTGACTTTC. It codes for CASSYSGSGANVLTF.

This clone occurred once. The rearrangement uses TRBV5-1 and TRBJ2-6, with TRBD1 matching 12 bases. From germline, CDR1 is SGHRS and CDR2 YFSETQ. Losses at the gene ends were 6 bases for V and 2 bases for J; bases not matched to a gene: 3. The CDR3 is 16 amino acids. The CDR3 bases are TGCGCCAGCACCGGGACAGGGGGCGCTGGGGCCAACGTCCTGACTTTC. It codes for CASTGTGGAGANVLTF.

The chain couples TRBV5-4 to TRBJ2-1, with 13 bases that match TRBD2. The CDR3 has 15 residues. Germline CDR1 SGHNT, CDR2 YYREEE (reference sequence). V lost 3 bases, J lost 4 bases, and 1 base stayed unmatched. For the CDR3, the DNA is TGTGCCAGCAGCTGGACTAGCGGGGGATACAATGAGCAGTTCTTC. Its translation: CASSWTSGGYNEQFF.

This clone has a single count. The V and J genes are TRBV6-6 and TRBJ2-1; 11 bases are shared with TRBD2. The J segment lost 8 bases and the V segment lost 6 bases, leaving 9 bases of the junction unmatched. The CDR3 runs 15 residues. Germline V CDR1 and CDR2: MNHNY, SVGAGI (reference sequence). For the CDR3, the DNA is TGTGCCAGCAGACCCACTAGCGGGAGTGTCGATGAGCAGTTCTTC. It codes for CASRPTSGSVDEQFF.

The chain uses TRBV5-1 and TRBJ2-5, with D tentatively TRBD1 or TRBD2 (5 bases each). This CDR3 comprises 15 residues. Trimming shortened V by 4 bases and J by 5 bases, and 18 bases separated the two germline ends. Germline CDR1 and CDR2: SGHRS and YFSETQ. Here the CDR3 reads CASSPGALNAETQYF. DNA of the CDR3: TGCGCCAGCAGCCCCGGGGCACTTAACGCGGAGACCCAGTACTTC.

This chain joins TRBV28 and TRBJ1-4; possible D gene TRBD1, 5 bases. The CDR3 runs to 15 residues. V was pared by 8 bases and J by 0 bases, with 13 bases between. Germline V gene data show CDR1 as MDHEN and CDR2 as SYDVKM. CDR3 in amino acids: CASQKQGATNEKLFF. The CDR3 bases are TGTGCCAGCCAGAAGCAGGGTGCAACTAATGAAAAACTGTTTTTT.

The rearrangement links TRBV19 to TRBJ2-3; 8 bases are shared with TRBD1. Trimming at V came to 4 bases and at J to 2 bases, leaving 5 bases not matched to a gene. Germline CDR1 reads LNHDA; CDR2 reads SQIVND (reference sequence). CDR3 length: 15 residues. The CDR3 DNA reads TGTGCCAGTAGTACCGGGACAGGAGCCACAGATACGCAGTATTTT. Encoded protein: CASSTGTGATDTQYF.

The CDR3 DNA reads TGTGCCAGCAGTTTCGAGGGGGGCTATGGCTACACCTTC. Its translation: CASSFEGGYGYTF. The rearrangement joins TRBV28 to TRBJ1-2; perhaps TRBD1 as D (6 bases). V lost 3 bases to trimming and J lost 4 bases, with 9 bases between them. The CDR3 covers 13 residues. Germline V gene lookup returns CDR1 MDHEN and CDR2 SYDVKM.

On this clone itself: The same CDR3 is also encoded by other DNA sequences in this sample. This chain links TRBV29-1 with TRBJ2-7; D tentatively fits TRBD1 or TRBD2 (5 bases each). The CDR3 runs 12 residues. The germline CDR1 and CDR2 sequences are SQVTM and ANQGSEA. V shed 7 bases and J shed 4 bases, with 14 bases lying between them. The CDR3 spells CSARRGSYEQYF. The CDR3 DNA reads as TGCAGCGCCCGACGGGGCTCTTACGAGCAGTACTTC.

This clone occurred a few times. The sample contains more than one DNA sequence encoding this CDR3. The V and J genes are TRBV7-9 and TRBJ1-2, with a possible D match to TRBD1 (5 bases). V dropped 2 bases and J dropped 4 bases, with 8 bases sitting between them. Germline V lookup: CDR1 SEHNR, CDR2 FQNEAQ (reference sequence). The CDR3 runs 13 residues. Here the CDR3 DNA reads TGTGCCAGCAGCTTAAGGGACGGCTATGGCTACACCTTC. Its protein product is CASSLRDGYGYTF.